This TCR beta chain was recorded in a study of CD8+ T cells in alopecia areata. Study as a whole: A regimen of oral tofacitinib, 5 to 10 mg twice daily, was given to treated patients. Whole-study results and caveats: Normal scalp had lower clonality than lesional scalp, with alopecia totalis/universalis lesions showing this most strongly. Scalp sequencing captures resident alphabeta T cells of normal skin too.

On this clone: Its antigen is not known.

Treatment here: oral pan-JAK inhibitor, 5-10 mg twice daily. With 0 bases removed from V and 8 bases from J, the gap between germline ends came to 11 bases. The V gene's germline CDR1 is LGHNA and CDR2 YSLEER. The CDR3 has 15 amino acids. RNA was isolated and reverse transcribed to cDNA, the sequencing template. This table comes from immunoSEQ multiplex PCR, and its TCRdb copy is limited to in-frame clones, with some not included. The repertoire holds under 300,000 clones, with over 45% as singletons. The sequence derives from a human donor with alopecia areata. The chain links TRBV4-3 to TRBJ1-6; D perhaps matches TRBD1 (5 bases). The specimen was CD4+ T cells sorted from blood, collected around week 54, from a patient treated with tofacitinib. This CDR3 reads CASSQDGGGDSPLHF. The CDR3 region has the DNA TGCGCCAGCAGCCAAGATGGGGGGGGAGATTCACCCCTCCACTTT.